The T cell receptor (beta chain) under discussion was sequenced for a study of cytomegalovirus exposure and HLA in healthy donors listed by TCRdb under 2017. Notes on the research overall: According to an earlier analysis of 587 of the donors, 150 million to 200 million T cells yielded roughly 100 million unique TCR beta sequences and 250 to 350 Gb of sequence data. Alongside the repertoire data, information on donor age, sex, ethnicity and CMV serostatus was compiled. An earlier analysis of fewer than 700 of the donors applied high-throughput TCR beta sequencing to assess whether each TCR beta V gene segment acted as functional or pseudogenic. Roughly 5 DR-DQ haplotypes were handled as single units for association and clustering, since linkage in the cohort was strong. The genetic ancestry cluster associated with self-reported Caucasian donors included about four fifths of the roughly 400 genotyped donors. High-throughput TCR immunosequencing, statistical association of individual TCRs with disease status, and machine learning were combined to predict cytomegalovirus infection status. Typing coverage varied by locus: roughly 620-640 donors for A, B, C, DRB1 and DQB1; 522 for DQA1; more than 600 for DPA1; some 470 for DPB1. Both class I and class II loci were covered by HLA typing, at four-digit resolution. The study aimed to test whether signatures of past pathogen exposure could be identified by cataloging public T cell receptors. In the later analysis, no new phenotypic data were used to find candidate immune exposures; instead, reliance was placed on TCR beta sequences and their occurrence across donors. Genome-wide SNP genotypes for about 65% of the roughly 670 donors were used in a later genetic analysis, which treated that subset as a discovery cohort. Besides the first cohort of some 670 subjects, a separate validation cohort made up of roughly 120 different subjects was used. A later analysis re-examined previously published TCR beta repertoires from around 670 donors and added high-resolution HLA genotyping to investigate patterns of TCR occurrence. Using immunosequencing, the study profiled T cell repertoires from fewer than 850 subjects and related those repertoires to cytomegalovirus serostatus. Every repertoire in the discovery cohort had been generated on one and the same sequencing platform. Across 300 to 400 genotyped donors of the cohort, an average of approximately 200,000 unique TCR beta nucleotide sequences per donor were sequenced, and approximately 17% of those sequences were non-productive. An early release covering about 600 HLA-typed donors comprised approximately 290 gigabases of sequencing data and 65 million to 100 million unique TCR sequences.

Regarding this clone: No cognate antigen has been identified for it. Base qualities are missing; no much larger clone stands one base away.

The cohort was made up of 666 healthy bone marrow donors. All cohort members were sampled while nominally healthy, although unrecorded immune exposures were likely present. CMV serostatus was recorded as positive for just under 300 and negative for about half of the 666 cohort members, whereas no CMV serostatus was recorded for the donor in question. Each donor provided a peripheral blood sample, and peripheral blood mononuclear cells were used for TCR beta sequencing. The Qiagen DNeasy Blood Extraction Kit was used to extract genomic DNA from the blood cell samples. The junction shows trimming of 0 bases on V and 3 bases on J, plus 8 bases between the germline ends. The CDR3 goes from the cysteine to the phenylalanine over 14 residues. Left in the record is the CDR3 DNA by itself, 42 bases read in frame from the first base. The germline V gene yields SGHVS for CDR1 and FQNEAQ for CDR2. The library came from the immunoSEQ multiplex PCR assay. The multiplex PCR relied on a mix of 60 forward primers for TCR Vbeta segments and 13 reverse primers for TCR Jbeta segments. The CDR3 region of rearranged TCR beta genes was amplified from genomic DNA by a multiplex PCR assay. On the Illumina HiSeq System, the amplified TCR beta libraries were sequenced as 87-base-pair reads. The paper's data handling went like this. In a later analysis, tens of millions of unique TCR beta chains were counted across the 500 to 850 repertoires, and about 9.9 million of these chains were shared by at least two donors. To remove PCR and sequencing errors, raw reads were error-corrected and collapsed into unique sequences using a nearest-neighbor algorithm that merged closely related sequences. To assign V, D and J gene segments, CDR3 sequences were aligned to IMGT reference sequences. Each retained sequence needed at least a six-nucleotide match to both a V gene segment and a J gene segment. A rearrangement counted as productive if the CDR3 had no stop codons and remained in frame with V and J, and every other rearrangement counted as non-productive. CDR3 was defined according to IMGT convention as the region running from the second conserved V-encoded cysteine to the conserved J-encoded phenylalanine. The earlier analysis of more than 450 of the donors excluded sequences that lacked an unambiguous match to a single V gene segment. An earlier analysis of roughly 590 of the donors called V segments functional above 56.7% productive rearrangements and segregating when the between-donor standard deviation exceeded 5%. A statistical classification framework was built to diagnose cytomegalovirus status from the catalog of TCR beta chain sequences. V and J gene assignment, in a later analysis, came from comparing TCR nucleotide sequences with IMGT/GENE-DB human TR gene sequences. Using the TCRdist pipeline, a later analysis assigned CDR3 sequences along with most-parsimonious VDJ recombination scenarios. In a later analysis, every TCR beta chain was defined by the combination of its CDR3 amino acid sequence and its V-gene family, and reads without a unique V-gene family were dropped. In a later analysis, fewer than 650 highly shared, low-generation-probability nucleotide sequences were removed to address suspected cross-contamination and a sequencing artifact. In a later analysis, a clonal expansion index was calculated for each public chain from normalized within-repertoire ranks of inferred template counts. Generation probabilities in a later analysis came from a VDJ recombination model fitted to out-of-frame rearrangements, and those results were checked against IGoR. Hypergeometric tests were used in a later analysis to score TCR-TCR, TCR-HLA and TCR-CMV co-occurrence, with a repertoire-size bias correction applied to the TCR pairs. In a later analysis, false discovery rates were estimated by permuting HLA or CMV assignments 20 times. In a later analysis, co-occurring TCRs were grouped using DBSCAN, and TCRdist sequence similarity was added for clustering within HLA-allele-positive subsets. Repertoires with fewer than 30,000 or more than 120,000 public chains were left out of co-occurrence clustering, as were four to six repertoires with anomalous nucleotide sharing. This immuneACCESS table, as held by TCRdb, lists in-frame sequences with V and J called but not all clones. Of the missing ones, under half trace to an unresolved V gene in checked studies; the others have no known cause. V, J and clone size are taken as reported in that table, and D and trimming were inferred from the DNA itself. The sample records about 70,000 clones, 74% of which are singletons. The ten largest clonotypes hold 11% of the sample.

Study-wide conclusions, independent of this receptor: Several of the top co-occurrence clusters appeared to be linked to parvovirus B19, influenza, CMV and Epstein-Barr virus, according to a later analysis. Presence/absence analyses assumed roughly uniform sequencing depth across donors, an assumption that may not hold. While some public TCRs were present in many individuals, most TCR sequences turned up only very rarely across donors. Three of the identified cytomegalovirus-associated TCR beta chains were confirmed in vitro to be specific for cytomegalovirus antigens. Cytomegalovirus status was reported to be diagnosed by the classifier with high specificity and sensitivity in both the original and validation cohorts. This cohort had only TCR beta chains sequenced, and the lack of alpha or paired-chain data limited which features could be detected. According to the authors, the approach could potentially be generalized to other disease states and immunological phenotypes. An earlier analysis of 587 of the donors showed that most TCR beta V segments appeared in productive rearrangements either about 90% or about 30% of the time, which broadly matched IMGT annotations. Most CMV-associated TCR beta chains appeared to be HLA-restricted in a later analysis, and the HLA associations seemed to be driven largely by CMV exposure. Linkage disequilibrium might explain the correlated functional status among segregating V segments, but an unknown experimental factor could not be ruled out. An association between a missense DCLRE1C variant and V-gene and J-gene trimming of TCR beta chains was found in a later genetic analysis and replicated in an independent cohort. A total of 150 to 200 TCR beta chains were listed by the study as associated with cytomegalovirus. A further reported finding was that TCR beta sequences accurately predicted the HLA-A and HLA-B alleles for most subjects in the first cohort. For the cohort, immune exposure information was limited to CMV serostatus. In a later analysis, the rate of TCR association differed among HLA loci, with DRB1 alleles having the most associated TCRs and HLA-C alleles having the fewest. Because the 87-base-pair reads could not distinguish some IMGT-functional V segments, including TRBV6-2 and TRBV6-3, those segments were excluded. When HLA alleles, especially DR and DQ, strongly co-occurred, TCR associations were difficult to assign to individual alleles. The sequencing pipeline was judged likely to have produced a cluster of highly shared sequence variants as a technical artifact. Because counts were too low, seventeen rarely observed V segments, including chromosome 9 orphons, were excluded from the earlier analysis of some 540 of the donors. HLA typing was unavailable for some donors at each locus, so association tests used only the typed subset. Compared with equally common non-associated chains, HLA-associated TCR beta chains in a later analysis were more clonally expanded and had lower generation probabilities. In a later analysis, 15,000 to 20,000 TCR beta sequences were associated with specific HLA alleles at a false discovery rate of 0.05. Compared with the approximately 670-donor mean, donors in an Asian-associated ancestry cluster had fewer N-insertions in productive TCRs, according to a later genetic analysis.

Input material: PBMCs. This receptor was identified in a human donor in good health. The rearrangement joined TRBV7-8 to TRBJ1-1; TRBD1 is a weak D gene call, 5 bases matching. The CDR3: CASSLAPGDTEAFF. The sequenced DNA: TGTGCCAGCAGCTTAGCGCCGGGGGACACTGAAGCTTTCTTT.